This is a list of T cell receptor beta chains from one sample in a study of CD8 T cells in Susac syndrome. Each CDR3 protein gets one entry after TCRdb re-called the immunoSEQ multiplex PCR reads with MiXCR. The sample carries around 95,000 distinct CDR3 sequences, 95% recorded once. The source material was CD8+ T cells from PBMCs. The receptors were gathered from a human donor with Susac syndrome. Each CDR3 is given with its conserved first and last residue. D genes are given only for firm matches. Clone size is shown for a subset of rows, as once, few, many or a class of expanded clone.

v_call	d_call	j_call	clone_size	cdr3_nt	cdr3_aa
TRBV29-1	-	TRBJ2-1	-	TGCAGCGTTGTATTCAGTTACAATGAGCAGTTCTTC	CSVVFSYNEQFF
TRBV6-4	-	TRBJ2-3	-	TGTGCCAGCAGTGACATCGCAGGTTCCTCAGATACGCAGTATTTT	CASSDIAGSSDTQYF
TRBV5-1	-	TRBJ1-1	-	TGTGCCAGCAGCTTGGGCTCTGAAGCTTTCTTT	CASSLGSEAFF
TRBV27	TRBD1	TRBJ1-2	-	TGTGCCAGCAGGGGGACAGGGGAGTACTATGGCTACACCTTC	CASRGTGEYYGYTF
TRBV29-1	TRBD2	TRBJ2-3	-	TGCAGCGTGGGGGGACTAGCGGGGATTGCCGGCGGCACAGATACGCAGTATTTT	CSVGGLAGIAGGTDTQYF
TRBV7-7	-	TRBJ2-1	-	TGTGCTAGCAGCCGCGACTACTACAATGAGCAGTTCTTC	CASSRDYYNEQFF
TRBV20-1	TRBD1	TRBJ2-7	-	TGCAGTGCAAGGACAGGCAACGAGCAGTACTTC	CSARTGNEQYF
TRBV20-1	-	TRBJ2-5	-	TGCAGTGCCAGACAGCCTAGTCAAGAGACCCAGTACTTC	CSARQPSQETQYF
TRBV9	-	TRBJ2-1	-	TGTGCCAGCAGCGTAGAATCCTCCTACAATGAGCAGTTCTTC	CASSVESSYNEQFF
TRBV7-2	-	TRBJ1-2	-	TGTGCCAGCAGCTACGGACGGGGCTATGGCTACACCTTC	CASSYGRGYGYTF
TRBV7-9	-	TRBJ1-1	few	TGTGCCAGCAGCTTAAAAGGGGGTGTCAACACTGAAGCTTTCTTT	CASSLKGGVNTEAFF
TRBV4-2	TRBD2	TRBJ2-7	-	TGTGCCAGCAGCCCGGGAGGCGGGAACGATCTCTACGAGCAGTACTTC	CASSPGGGNDLYEQYF
TRBV6-4	-	TRBJ2-3	-	TGTGCCAGCTCGAGGGGCTCCACAGATACGCAGTATTTT	CASSRGSTDTQYF
TRBV2	-	TRBJ2-5	-	TGTGCCAGCCCAGGGGCGACAGGGACCCAGTACTTC	CASPGATGTQYF
TRBV15	TRBD2	TRBJ2-3	-	TGTGCCACCACCCCTAGCGGGAATGGAGATACGCAGTATTTT	CATTPSGNGDTQYF
TRBV12-3/TRBV12-4	-	TRBJ2-5	once	TGTGCCAGCAGTTCCCCCTCCTCTGGACGGCCAGAGACCCAGTACTTC	CASSSPSSGRPETQYF
TRBV5-6	-	TRBJ1-1	-	TGTGCCAGCAGCAGAGGGGTCGGGTCTGAAGCTTTCTTT	CASSRGVGSEAFF
TRBV20-1	-	TRBJ2-1	-	TGCAGTGCTAGAGATAGTGGAGGGGGGAGCTCCTACAATGAGCAGTTCTTC	CSARDSGGGSSYNEQFF
TRBV5-6	TRBD2	TRBJ2-7	-	TGTGCCAGCAGCCCCCACGGGGGGACCTACGAGCAGTACTTC	CASSPHGGTYEQYF
TRBV6-5	-	TRBJ1-2	-	TGTGCCAGCAGTTACTCGACAGACTATGGCTACACCTTC	CASSYSTDYGYTF
TRBV20-1	-	TRBJ2-7	-	TGCAGTTCCCACGGGGGCTACGAGCAGTACTTC	CSSHGGYEQYF